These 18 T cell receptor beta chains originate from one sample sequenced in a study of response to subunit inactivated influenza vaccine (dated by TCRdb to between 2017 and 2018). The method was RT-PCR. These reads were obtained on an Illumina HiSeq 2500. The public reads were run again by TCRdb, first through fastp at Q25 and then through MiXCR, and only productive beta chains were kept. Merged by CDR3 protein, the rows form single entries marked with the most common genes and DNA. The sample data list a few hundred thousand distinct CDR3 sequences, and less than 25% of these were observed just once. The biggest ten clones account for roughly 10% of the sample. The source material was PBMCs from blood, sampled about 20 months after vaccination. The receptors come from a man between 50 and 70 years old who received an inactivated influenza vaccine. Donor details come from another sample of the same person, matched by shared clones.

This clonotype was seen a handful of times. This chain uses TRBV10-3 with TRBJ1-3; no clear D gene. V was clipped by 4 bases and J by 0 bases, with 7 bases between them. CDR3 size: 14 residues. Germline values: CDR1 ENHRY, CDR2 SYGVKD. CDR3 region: CAISGANSGNTIYF. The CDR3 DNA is TGTGCCATCAGTGGGGCCAACTCTGGAAACACCATATATTTT.

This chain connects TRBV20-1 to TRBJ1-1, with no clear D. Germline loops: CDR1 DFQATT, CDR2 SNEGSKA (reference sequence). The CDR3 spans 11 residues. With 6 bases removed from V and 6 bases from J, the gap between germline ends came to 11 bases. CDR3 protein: CSAQADPEAFF. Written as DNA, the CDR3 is TGCAGTGCCCAGGCAGACCCTGAAGCTTTCTTT.

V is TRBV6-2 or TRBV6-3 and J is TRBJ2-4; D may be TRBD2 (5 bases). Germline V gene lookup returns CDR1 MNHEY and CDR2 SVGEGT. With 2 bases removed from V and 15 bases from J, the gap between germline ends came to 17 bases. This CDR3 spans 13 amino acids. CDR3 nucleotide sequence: TGTGCCAGCAGTTACCCAGGCGCCCGGGGAACGTACTTC. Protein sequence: CASSYPGARGTYF.

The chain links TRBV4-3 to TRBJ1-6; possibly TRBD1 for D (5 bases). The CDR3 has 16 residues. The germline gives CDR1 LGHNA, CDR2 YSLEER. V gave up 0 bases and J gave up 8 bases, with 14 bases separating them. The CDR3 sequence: CASSQDSAGSYSPLHF. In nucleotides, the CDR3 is TGCGCCAGCAGCCAAGATTCGGCAGGGTCGTATTCACCCCTCCACTTT.

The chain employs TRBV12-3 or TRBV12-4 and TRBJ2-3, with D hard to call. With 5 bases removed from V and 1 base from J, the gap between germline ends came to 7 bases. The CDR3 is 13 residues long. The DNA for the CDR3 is TGTGCCAGCAGTCCGGGTCGCACAGATACGCAGTATTTT. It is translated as CASSPGRTDTQYF.

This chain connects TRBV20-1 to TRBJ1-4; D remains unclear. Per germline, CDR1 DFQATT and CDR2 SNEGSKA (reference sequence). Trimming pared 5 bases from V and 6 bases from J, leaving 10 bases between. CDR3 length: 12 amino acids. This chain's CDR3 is CSALPGDEKLFF. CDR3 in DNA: TGCAGTGCTCTGCCAGGTGATGAAAAACTGTTTTTT.

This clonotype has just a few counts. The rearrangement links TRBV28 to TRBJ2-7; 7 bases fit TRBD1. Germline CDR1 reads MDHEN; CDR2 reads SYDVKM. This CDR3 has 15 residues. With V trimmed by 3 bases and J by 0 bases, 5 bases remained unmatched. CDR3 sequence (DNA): TGTGCCAGCAGTTTCCCGACAGGGAGCTCCTACGAGCAGTACTTC. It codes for CASSFPTGSSYEQYF.

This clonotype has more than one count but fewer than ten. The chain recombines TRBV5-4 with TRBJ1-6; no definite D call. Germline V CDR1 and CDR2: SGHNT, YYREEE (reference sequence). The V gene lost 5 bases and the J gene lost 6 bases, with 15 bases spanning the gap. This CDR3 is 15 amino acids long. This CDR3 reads CASRGGDPINSPLHF. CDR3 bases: TGTGCCAGCAGGGGCGGGGATCCAATTAATTCACCCCTCCACTTT. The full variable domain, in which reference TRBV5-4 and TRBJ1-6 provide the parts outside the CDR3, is ETGVTQSPTHLIKTRGQQVTLRCSSQSGHNTVSWYQQALGQGPQFIFQYYREEENGRGNFPPRFSGLQFPNYSSELNVNALELDDSALYLCASRGGDPINSPLHFGNGTRLTVT.

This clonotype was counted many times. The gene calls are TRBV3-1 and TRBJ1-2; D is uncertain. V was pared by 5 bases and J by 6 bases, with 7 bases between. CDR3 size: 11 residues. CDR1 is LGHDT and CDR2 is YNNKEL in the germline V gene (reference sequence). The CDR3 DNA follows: TGTGCCAGCAGCACGCAACATGGCTACACCTTC. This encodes CASSTQHGYTF.

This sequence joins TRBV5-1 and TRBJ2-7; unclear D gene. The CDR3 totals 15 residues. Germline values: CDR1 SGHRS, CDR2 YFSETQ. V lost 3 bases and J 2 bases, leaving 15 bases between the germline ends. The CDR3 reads CASSSEPHSTYEQYF. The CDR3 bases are TGCGCCAGCAGCTCCGAACCGCACAGTACCTACGAGCAGTACTTC. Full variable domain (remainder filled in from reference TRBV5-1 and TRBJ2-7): KAGVTQTPRYLIKTRGQQVTLSCSPISGHRSVSWYQQTPGQGLQFLFEYFSETQRNKGNFPGRFSGRQFSNSRSEMNVSTLELGDSALYLCASSSEPHSTYEQYFGPGTRLTVT.

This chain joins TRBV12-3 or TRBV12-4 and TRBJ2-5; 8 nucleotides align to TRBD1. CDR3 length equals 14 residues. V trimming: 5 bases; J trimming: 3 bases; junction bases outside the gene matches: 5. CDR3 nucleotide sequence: TGTGCCAGCAGTCCTCAGACAGGGGAAGAGACCCAGTACTTC. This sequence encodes CASSPQTGEETQYF.

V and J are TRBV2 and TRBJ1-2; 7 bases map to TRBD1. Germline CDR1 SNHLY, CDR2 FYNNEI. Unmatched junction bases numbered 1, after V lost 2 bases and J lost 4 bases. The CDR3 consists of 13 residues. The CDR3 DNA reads TGTGCCAGCAGTGAACCAGGGGGCTATGGCTACACCTTC. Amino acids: CASSEPGGYGYTF.

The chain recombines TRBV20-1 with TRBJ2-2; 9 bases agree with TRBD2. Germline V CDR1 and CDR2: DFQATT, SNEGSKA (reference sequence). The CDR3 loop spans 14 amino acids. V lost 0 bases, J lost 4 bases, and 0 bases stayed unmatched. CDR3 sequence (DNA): TGCAGTGCTAGAGAAGCGGGGGGCACCGGGGAGCTGTTTTTT. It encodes CSAREAGGTGELFF.

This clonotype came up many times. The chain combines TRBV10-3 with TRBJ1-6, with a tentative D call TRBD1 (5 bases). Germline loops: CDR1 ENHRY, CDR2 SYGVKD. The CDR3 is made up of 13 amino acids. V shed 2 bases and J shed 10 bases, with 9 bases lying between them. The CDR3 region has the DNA TGTGCCATCAGTGAGGTGGGGCAATCACCCCTCCACTTT. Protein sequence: CAISEVGQSPLHF.

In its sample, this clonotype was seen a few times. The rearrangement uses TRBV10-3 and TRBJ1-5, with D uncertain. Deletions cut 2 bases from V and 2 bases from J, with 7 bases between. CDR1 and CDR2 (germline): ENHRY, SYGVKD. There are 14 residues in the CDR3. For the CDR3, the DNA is TGTGCCATCAGTGAGGACCTTGGCAATCAGCCCCAGCATTTT. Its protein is CAISEDLGNQPQHF.

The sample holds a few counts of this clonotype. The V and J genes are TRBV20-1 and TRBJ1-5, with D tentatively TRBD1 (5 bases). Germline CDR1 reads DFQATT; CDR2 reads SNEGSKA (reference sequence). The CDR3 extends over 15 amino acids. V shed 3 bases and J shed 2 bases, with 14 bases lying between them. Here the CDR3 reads CSASGQGGRNQPQHF. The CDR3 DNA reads TGCAGTGCTAGCGGGCAGGGTGGTCGCAATCAGCCCCAGCATTTT.

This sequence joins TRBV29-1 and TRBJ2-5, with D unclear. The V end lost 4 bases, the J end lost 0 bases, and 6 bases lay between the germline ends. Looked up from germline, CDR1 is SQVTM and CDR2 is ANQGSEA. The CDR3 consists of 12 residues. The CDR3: CSVGGYQETQYF. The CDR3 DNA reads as TGCAGCGTTGGAGGCTACCAAGAGACCCAGTACTTC.

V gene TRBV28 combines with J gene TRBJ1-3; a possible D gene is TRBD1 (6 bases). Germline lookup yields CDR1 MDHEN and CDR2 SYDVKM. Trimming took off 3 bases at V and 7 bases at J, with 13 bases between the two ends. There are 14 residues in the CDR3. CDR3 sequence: CASSFQGIRNTIYF. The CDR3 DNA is TGTGCCAGCAGTTTTCAGGGGATAAGGAACACCATATATTTT. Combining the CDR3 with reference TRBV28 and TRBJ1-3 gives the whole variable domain DVKVTQSSRYLVKRTGEKVFLECVQDMDHENMFWYRQDPGLGLRLIYFSYDVKMKEKGDIPEGYSVSREKKERFSLILESASTNQTSMYLCASSFQGIRNTIYFGEGSWLTVV.